This T cell receptor beta chain stems from a study of CD8 T cells in Susac syndrome. Overall study: Patients with Susac syndrome, at blood draw, were therapy-naive, on corticosteroids, or on intravenous immunoglobulin alone.

V lost 5 bases and J lost 4; bases outside the gene matches: 11. There are 16 residues in the CDR3. TCR beta sequencing covered blood CD8+ and CD4+ T cells. It was negative isolation that provided the CD8+ and CD4+ T cells, whereas TEMRA cells were enriched by FACS. RNA totalling roughly 0.45 to 1 ug underwent reverse transcription with random hexamers. Amplification of TCR beta CDR3 by immunoSEQ multiplex PCR spanned 54 Vbeta and 13 Jbeta. From the immunoSEQ multiplex PCR reads, TCRdb called clonotypes with MiXCR, one entry per CDR3 protein. The data show under 200,000 distinct CDR3 sequences, with about 96% seen just once and around 0.12% held by the top ten.

The TCR was taken from a human donor with Susac syndrome. The material sequenced was CD4+ T cells from PBMCs. V usage is TRBV12-3 or TRBV12-4 and J usage is TRBJ2-1; TRBD1 aligns across 7 bases. CDR3 loop: CASSRHPGQRYNEQFF. The DNA of the CDR3 is TGTGCCAGCAGTAGACATCCGGGACAGAGATACAATGAGCAGTTCTTC.